This T cell receptor beta chain was identified in a study of tumor-infiltrating lymphocytes in primary liver carcinoma. Findings of the study overall: Tumor region pairs showed greater overlap than either tumor-adjacent or tumor-blood pairs did. A significantly higher top-250-clone fraction was recorded for tumors than for blood (p = 0.039).

The germline V gene has CDR1 WNHNN and CDR2 SYGVQD (reference sequence). This CDR3 contains 16 residues. The authors made TCR beta cDNA from 400 to 550 ng total RNA with a constant-region primer. Generation of the TCR beta libraries relied on three nested multiplex PCR rounds using slightly modified ARM-PCR. Forward primers for TRBV1-TRBV30 and a C-beta reverse primer served the first two PCR rounds, at around 9 cycles each. TCRdb ran MiXCR on the multiplex PCR reads and lists one entry per CDR3 protein. The sample has approximately 110,000 distinct CDR3 sequences, roughly 80% seen once; the top ten hold approximately 20%. Remarks on this clonotype: Its specificity is unknown. Relative to the germline gene, one junction end is altered; a read error may explain this.

For each extraction, RNA and DNA were obtained together from 20-30 mg of unsorted bulk tissue. Patients carried chronic HBV infection without prior treatment. Every one of the tumor samples had a viable tumor cell content above 80%. The receptor's source is a man aged 40-50 years with primary liver carcinoma and hepatitis B virus infection. V usage is TRBV10-1 and J usage is TRBJ2-7; 9 bases are shared with TRBD1. Input material: liver tumor tissue from sampling region 3. The subset was: tumor region T3, left-lateral pole. CDR3 nucleotide sequence: TGCGCCGGCAGTGAGTCGACAGGACAGGGGATTGACGGGCAGTACTTC. It yields the protein CAGSESTGQGIDGQYF.